The 25 T cell receptor beta chains given below trace back to one sample, sequenced in a study of shared clonotypes between healthy human individuals (dated by TCRdb to about 2020). Libraries came from the immunoSEQ multiplex PCR assay. Drawn from immuneACCESS, this table holds only the in-frame rearrangements with V and J called that TCRdb kept. Clones are partly lost; checked studies trace under half to an unresolved V gene and leave the rest unexplained. The sample table holds 950,000 to 1,100,000 clones, of which more than 60% were seen once. The ten largest clones take up about 1.5% of the sample. The sequenced sample consisted of memory CD4+ T cells sorted from blood. The sample's cell subset or site, from its label and the paper: CD45RA-negative fraction. The receptors stem from a man aged 18 to 29 in good health.

This clone appeared a single time. The genes are TRBV27 and TRBJ2-6; 7 bases map to TRBD2. The J segment lost 2 bases and the V segment lost 8 bases, leaving 3 bases of the junction unmatched. CDR1 and CDR2 from the germline V gene are MNHEY and SMNVEV (reference sequence). The CDR3 has 14 residues. As DNA, the CDR3 is TGTGCCAGCGGTGCGGGGGCTGGGGCCAACGTCCTGACTTTC. This sequence encodes CASGAGAGANVLTF.

As concerns this clone: Sequence at one end of the junction differs from germline and may be a read error. V is TRBV18 and J is TRBJ2-5; D unresolved. The length of the CDR3 is 12 residues. CDR1 and CDR2 from the germline V gene are KGHSH and LQKENI. The CDR3 here is CASPPAQETQYF. CDR3 bases: TGTGCCAGCCCACCAGCCCAAGAGACCCAGTACTTC.

A few counts support this clone. The chain couples TRBV5-1 to TRBJ2-2, with TRBD2 matching over 10 bases. With V trimmed by 0 bases and J by 2 bases, 4 bases remained unmatched. Germline V lookup: CDR1 SGHRS, CDR2 YFSETQ. This CDR3 spans 17 amino acids. CDR3 protein: CASSLAGLALNTGELFF. The CDR3 DNA reads as TGCGCCAGCAGCTTGGCGGGACTAGCGCTCAACACCGGGGAGCTGTTTTTT.

The chain recombines TRBV5-1 with TRBJ1-3; D unclear. CDR3 length equals 16 residues. The V end was cut by 4 bases, the J end by 4 bases, with 18 bases between. Germline loops: CDR1 SGHRS, CDR2 YFSETQ. The CDR3 is CASSLLGATVGNTIYF. DNA of the CDR3: TGCGCCAGCAGCCTCTTAGGAGCGACTGTCGGAAACACCATATATTTT.

The chain has TRBV29-1 and TRBJ1-2; D perhaps matches TRBD1 (6 bases). The ends were cut back, 6 bases at V and 3 bases at J, with 14 bases in the middle. Looked up from germline, CDR1 is SQVTM and CDR2 is ANQGSEA. The CDR3 contains 13 residues. CDR3 nucleotides: TGCAGCGTGATGACAGGCGGGGACTATGGCTACACCTTC. Amino acid sequence: CSVMTGGDYGYTF.

The V gene is TRBV30, the J gene TRBJ2-3, with a possible D match to TRBD2 (7 bases). Trimming removed 5 bases from V and 3 bases from J, with 12 bases in between. Per germline, CDR1 GTSNPN and CDR2 SVGIG (reference sequence). The CDR3 runs 13 residues. In nucleotides, the CDR3 is TGTGCCTGGGCCGGGGGGCTGACAGATACGCAGTATTTT. This translates into CAWAGGLTDTQYF.

Points on this clone: Other DNA variants within this sample encode the same CDR3. V is TRBV28 and J is TRBJ1-5, with D unresolved. The germline V gene has CDR1 MDHEN and CDR2 SYDVKM. V lost 5 bases and J 2 bases, leaving 13 bases between the germline ends. This CDR3 is built from 15 residues. CDR3 bases: TGTGCCAGCAGTCTCCGGGTGGGTGGCAATCAGCCCCAGCATTTT. Translation: CASSLRVGGNQPQHF.

The chain recombines TRBV6-5 with TRBJ1-2; perhaps TRBD1 as D (5 bases). V lost 1 base to trimming and J lost 7 bases, with 13 bases between them. The CDR3 spans 14 residues. CDR1 and CDR2 from the germline V gene are MNHEY and SVGAGI. The CDR3 region is CASSYFARVGGYTF. The DNA for the CDR3 is TGTGCCAGCAGTTACTTTGCCAGGGTGGGTGGCTACACCTTC.

In regard to this clone: This sample also contains other DNA sequences that code for the same CDR3. V gene TRBV6-5 combines with J gene TRBJ2-7; maybe TRBD2 (5 bases). This CDR3 comprises 14 residues. Deletions cut 5 bases from V and 1 base from J, with 12 bases between. Germline-derived CDR1 and CDR2 are MNHEY and SVGAGI. The CDR3 nucleotides read TGTGCCAGCAGTACGGACTGGCGGTCCTACGAGCAGTACTTC. This translates into CASSTDWRSYEQYF.

The chain recombines TRBV2 with TRBJ2-7, with 10 positions matching TRBD2. This CDR3 region has 19 residues. Unmatched junction bases numbered 22, after V lost 4 bases and J lost 7 bases. In germline, CDR1 is SNHLY, CDR2 FYNNEI. The CDR3 loop is CASSAGHLQALAGVKEQYF. DNA of the CDR3: TGTGCCAGCAGTGCCGGTCACCTCCAGGCCCTAGCGGGGGTCAAAGAGCAGTACTTC.

The chain uses TRBV7-8 and TRBJ2-5; either TRBD1 or TRBD2 may supply D (5 bases each). Per the germline V gene, CDR1 is SGHVS and CDR2 is FQNEAQ. Trimming pared 5 bases from V and 2 bases from J, leaving 15 bases between. The CDR3 spans 15 residues. This CDR3 is CASSLLGTRQETQYF. DNA of the CDR3: TGTGCCAGCAGCCTTCTTGGGACGCGTCAAGAGACCCAGTACTTC.

V gene TRBV7-9 combines with J gene TRBJ2-7; 9 nucleotides align to TRBD1. CDR1 and CDR2 from the germline V gene are SEHNR and FQNEAQ (reference sequence). CDR3 size: 14 residues. Losses at the gene ends were 6 bases for V and 2 bases for J; bases not matched to a gene: 5. Here the CDR3 reads CASSFRTGAYEQYF. The CDR3 DNA follows: TGTGCCAGCAGTTTCCGGACAGGGGCCTACGAGCAGTACTTC.

This clone was observed once. A read error may produce the germline difference seen at one junction end. V and J are TRBV29-1 and TRBJ1-2; 7 bases are a match to TRBD1. Germline assignment: CDR1 SQVTM and CDR2 ANQGSEA. The CDR3 has 14 residues. CDR3 sequence reads: CSVRTGSFNYSYTF. In nucleotides, the CDR3 is TGCAGCGTAAGGACAGGATCATTTAACTATAGCTACACCTTC.

This chain uses TRBV6-5 with TRBJ1-6, with no clear D. This CDR3 is built from 13 residues. Germline loops: CDR1 MNHEY, CDR2 SVGAGI. The V end lost 2 bases, the J end lost 8 bases, and 7 bases lay between the germline ends. The CDR3 is CASSYTRHSPLHF. CDR3 nucleotides: TGTGCCAGCAGTTACACCCGCCATTCACCCCTCCACTTT.

The chain combines TRBV28 with TRBJ2-2; either TRBD1 or TRBD2 may supply D (5 bases each). The CDR3 extends over 15 amino acids. Germline V gives CDR1 MDHEN, CDR2 SYDVKM. V was trimmed by 10 bases and J by 1 base, leaving 16 bases between them. CDR3 sequence reads: CATVSGTVNTGELFF. CDR3 nucleotides: TGTGCCACTGTTTCGGGGACGGTGAACACCGGGGAGCTGTTTTTT.

This clone occurred many times. The chain is built from TRBV29-1 and TRBJ2-3; TRBD2 aligns across 14 bases. The J segment lost 5 bases and the V segment lost 5 bases, leaving 3 bases of the junction unmatched. Germline V gives CDR1 SQVTM, CDR2 ANQGSEA. The CDR3 loop spans 14 amino acids. The CDR3 bases are TGCAGCGTTACGGGACTAGCGGGAGTAGATACGCAGTATTTT. This gives the protein CSVTGLAGVDTQYF.

This chain joins TRBV19 and TRBJ2-2, with D tentatively TRBD1 or TRBD2 (6 bases each). The CDR3 consists of 14 residues. Germline V CDR1 and CDR2: LNHDA, SQIVND (reference sequence). Trimming shortened V by 5 bases and J by 2 bases, and 9 bases separated the two germline ends. The CDR3: CASSRGPNTGELFF. The CDR3 coding sequence is TGTGCCAGTAGTCGGGGGCCTAACACCGGGGAGCTGTTTTTT.

A word on this clone: A read error may account for a junction end that differs from germline. The rearrangement uses TRBV5-6 and TRBJ1-4, with a tentative D call TRBD1 (5 bases). CDR3 size: 17 residues. Germline values: CDR1 SGHDT, CDR2 YYEEEE. The CDR3 spells CASSSRTSYSTNEKLFF. The DNA for the CDR3 is TGTGCCAGCAGCTCAAGGACAAGTTACTCAACTAATGAAAAGCTGTTTTTT.

The chain employs TRBV18 and TRBJ2-7; maybe TRBD2 (5 bases). The CDR3 loop spans 14 amino acids. The germline V gene encodes CDR1 KGHSH and CDR2 LQKENI. V was pared by 3 bases and J by 4 bases, with 13 bases between. DNA of the CDR3: TGTGCCAGCTCACCGGGAGCGGAGACGTACGAGCAGTACTTC. Translated, it gives CASSPGAETYEQYF.

The V and J genes are TRBV12-5 and TRBJ1-5; D not certain. This CDR3 spans 15 amino acids. V was cut by 1 base and J by 3 bases, with 10 bases left in between. Germline CDR1 reads LGHNT; CDR2 reads FRNRAP. The CDR3 DNA reads TGTGCTAGTGGTTTGGAACAGAGAGACAATCAGCCCCAGCATTTT. Its protein is CASGLEQRDNQPQHF.

The CDR3 is CASSESKLGTGELFF. CDR3 bases: TGCGCCAGCAGTGAGTCGAAGCTGGGCACCGGGGAGCTGTTTTTT. The gene calls are TRBV10-1 and TRBJ2-2; D remains unclear. CDR1 and CDR2 from the germline V gene are WNHNN and SYGVQD (reference sequence). The germline V and J ends were trimmed by 0 bases and 4 bases, with 9 bases remaining between them. The CDR3 runs to 15 residues.

The V gene is TRBV7-8, the J gene TRBJ2-4; the D gene could be TRBD1 or TRBD2 (6 bases each). CDR3 size: 17 residues. Germline CDR1 SGHVS, CDR2 FQNEAQ. With 3 bases removed from V and 0 bases from J, the gap between germline ends came to 15 bases. CDR3 coding DNA: TGTGCCAGCAGCTTGGCGGGACAAGCACTAGCCAAAAACATTCAGTACTTC. Encoded protein: CASSLAGQALAKNIQYF.

V gene TRBV28 combines with J gene TRBJ2-7; 9 bases are a match to TRBD1. Per the germline V gene, CDR1 is MDHEN and CDR2 is SYDVKM. This CDR3 is 15 amino acids long. V gave up 6 bases and J gave up 3 bases; unmatched junction bases: 9. The CDR3 is CASRGHRGQDYEQYF. CDR3 in DNA: TGTGCCAGCAGGGGCCACAGGGGGCAAGACTACGAGCAGTACTTC.

The V call is TRBV30, the J call TRBJ2-7, with D perhaps matching TRBD1 (5 bases). Between the trimmed V and J ends, which lost 2 bases and 2 bases, there was a span of 10 bases. Germline V lookup: CDR1 GTSNPN, CDR2 SVGIG (reference sequence). This CDR3 is 13 amino acids long. The CDR3 protein is CAWSNDRPYEQYF. CDR3 DNA: TGTGCCTGGAGTAACGACAGACCCTACGAGCAGTACTTC.

The rearrangement joins TRBV5-1 to TRBJ1-1, with D hard to call. Looked up from germline, CDR1 is SGHRS and CDR2 is YFSETQ. CDR3 length equals 15 residues. V was trimmed by 3 bases and J by 1 base, leaving 13 bases between them. The CDR3 nucleotides read TGCGCCAGCAGCTCGGGAGTGGTAGGGAACACTGAAGCTTTCTTT. Translated, it gives CASSSGVVGNTEAFF.